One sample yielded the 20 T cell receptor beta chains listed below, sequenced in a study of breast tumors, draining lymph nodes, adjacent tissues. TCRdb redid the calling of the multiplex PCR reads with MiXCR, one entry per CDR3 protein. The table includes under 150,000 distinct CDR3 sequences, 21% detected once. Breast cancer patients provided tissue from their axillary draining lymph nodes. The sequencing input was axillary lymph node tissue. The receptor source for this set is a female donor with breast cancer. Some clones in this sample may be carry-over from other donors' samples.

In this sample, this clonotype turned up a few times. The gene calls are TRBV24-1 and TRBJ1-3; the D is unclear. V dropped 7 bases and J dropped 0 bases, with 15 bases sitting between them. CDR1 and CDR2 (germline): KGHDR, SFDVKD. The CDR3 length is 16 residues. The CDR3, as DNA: TGTGCCACCAGCACCAAGACTGATAGCTCTGGAAACACCATATATTTT. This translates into CATSTKTDSSGNTIYF.

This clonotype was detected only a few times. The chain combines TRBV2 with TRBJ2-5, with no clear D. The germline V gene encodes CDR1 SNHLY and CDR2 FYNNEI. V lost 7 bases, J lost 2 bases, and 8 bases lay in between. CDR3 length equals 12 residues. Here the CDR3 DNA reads TGTGCCAGCACGCGGTTACAAGAGACCCAGTACTTC. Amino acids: CASTRLQETQYF.

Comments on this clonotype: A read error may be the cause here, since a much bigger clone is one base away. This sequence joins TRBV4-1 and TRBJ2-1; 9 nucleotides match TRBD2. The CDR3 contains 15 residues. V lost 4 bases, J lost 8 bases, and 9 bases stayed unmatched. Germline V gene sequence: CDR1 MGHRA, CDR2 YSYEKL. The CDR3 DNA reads TGCGCCAGCAGCCGAGTAGCGGGAGTTGACGATGAGCAGTTCTTC. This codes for CASSRVAGVDDEQFF.

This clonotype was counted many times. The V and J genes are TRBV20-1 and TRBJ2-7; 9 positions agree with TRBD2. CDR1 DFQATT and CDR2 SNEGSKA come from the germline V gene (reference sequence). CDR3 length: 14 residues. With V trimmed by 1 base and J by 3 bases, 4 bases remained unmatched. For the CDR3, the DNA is TGCAGTGCTAGAGTGCGGGAGGGTTTCTACGAGCAGTACTTC. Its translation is CSARVREGFYEQYF.

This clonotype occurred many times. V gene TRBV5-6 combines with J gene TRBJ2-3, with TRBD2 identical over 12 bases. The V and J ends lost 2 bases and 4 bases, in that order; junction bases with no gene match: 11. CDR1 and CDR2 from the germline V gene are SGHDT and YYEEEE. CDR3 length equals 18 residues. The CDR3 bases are TGTGCCAGCAGCTTCTTCCTAGCGGGAGGGCCGCGGGCAGATACGCAGTATTTT. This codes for CASSFFLAGGPRADTQYF.

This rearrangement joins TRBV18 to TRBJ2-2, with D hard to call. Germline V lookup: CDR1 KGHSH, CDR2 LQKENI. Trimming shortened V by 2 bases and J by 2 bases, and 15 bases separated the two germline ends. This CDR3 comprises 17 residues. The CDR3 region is CASSPKSRGRNTGELFF. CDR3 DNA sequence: TGTGCCAGCTCACCAAAGAGTCGCGGCAGAAACACCGGGGAGCTGTTTTTT. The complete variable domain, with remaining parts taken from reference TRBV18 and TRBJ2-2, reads NAGVMQNPRHLVRRRGQEARLRCSPMKGHSHVYWYRQLPEEGLKFMVYLQKENIIDESGMPKERFSAEFPKEGPSILRIQQVVRGDSAAYFCASSPKSRGRNTGELFFGEGSRLTVL.

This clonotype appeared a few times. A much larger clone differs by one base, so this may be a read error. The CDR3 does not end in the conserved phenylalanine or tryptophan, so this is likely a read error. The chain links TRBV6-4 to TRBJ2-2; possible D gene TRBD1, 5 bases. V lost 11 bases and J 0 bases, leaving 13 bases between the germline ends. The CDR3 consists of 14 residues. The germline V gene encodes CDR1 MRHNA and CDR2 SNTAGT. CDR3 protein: CALARTPNTGELFS. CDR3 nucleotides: TGTGCCCTCGCCCGGACACCGAACACCGGGGAGCTGTTTTCT.

The CDR3 sequence: CASSQDPPLTSGRPSSYNEQFF. Written as DNA, the CDR3 is TGTGCCAGCAGCCAAGATCCACCCCTGACTAGCGGGAGGCCCAGCTCCTACAATGAGCAGTTCTTC. The rearrangement uses TRBV3-1 and TRBJ2-1; 13 positions agree with TRBD2. The junction had 14 bases not matched to a gene; V was cut back by 0 bases and J by 0 bases. Germline V gives CDR1 LGHDT, CDR2 YNNKEL (reference sequence). This CDR3 region has 22 residues.

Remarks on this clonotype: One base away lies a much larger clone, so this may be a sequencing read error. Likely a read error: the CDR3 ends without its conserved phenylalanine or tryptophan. The DNA of the CDR3 is TGTGCCAGCAGCTCCCCCGGGAGGCCCAGGGGAAATGAGCAGTTCCTC. Translating it yields CASSSPGRPRGNEQFL. V is TRBV11-2 and J is TRBJ2-1, with D possibly matching TRBD2 (7 bases). V gave up 4 bases and J gave up 7 bases, with 20 bases separating them. Germline V gene lookup returns CDR1 SGHAT and CDR2 FQNNGV. The CDR3 spans 16 residues.

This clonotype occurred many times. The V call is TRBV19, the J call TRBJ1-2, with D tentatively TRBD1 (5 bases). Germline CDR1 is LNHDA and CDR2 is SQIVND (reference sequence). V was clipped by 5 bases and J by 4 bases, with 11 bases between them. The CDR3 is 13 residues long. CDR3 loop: CASSLGRAYGYTF. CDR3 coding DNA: TGTGCCAGTAGTCTGGGCAGGGCCTATGGCTACACCTTC.

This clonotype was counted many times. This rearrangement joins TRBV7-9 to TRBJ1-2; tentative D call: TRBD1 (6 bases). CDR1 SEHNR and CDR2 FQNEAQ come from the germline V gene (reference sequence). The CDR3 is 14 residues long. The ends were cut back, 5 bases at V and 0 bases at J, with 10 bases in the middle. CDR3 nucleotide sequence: TGTGCCAGCAGCCAGACAGGACCTAACTATGGCTACACCTTC. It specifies CASSQTGPNYGYTF.

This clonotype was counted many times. The CDR3 DNA reads as TGCGCCAGCAGCTTGGGACAGAACACCGGGGAGCTGTTTTTT. Amino acid sequence: CASSLGQNTGELFF. The rearrangement uses TRBV5-1 and TRBJ2-2; D gene unclear. The CDR3 runs 14 residues. V was trimmed by 0 bases and J by 1 base, leaving 4 bases between them. Looked up from germline, CDR1 is SGHRS and CDR2 is YFSETQ.

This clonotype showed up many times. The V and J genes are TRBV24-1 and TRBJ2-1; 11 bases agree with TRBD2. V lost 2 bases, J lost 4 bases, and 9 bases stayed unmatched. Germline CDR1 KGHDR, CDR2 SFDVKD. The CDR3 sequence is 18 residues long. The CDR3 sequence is CATSDSLLAGVAYNEQFF. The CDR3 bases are TGTGCCACCAGTGATTCCTTACTAGCGGGAGTGGCTTACAATGAGCAGTTCTTC.

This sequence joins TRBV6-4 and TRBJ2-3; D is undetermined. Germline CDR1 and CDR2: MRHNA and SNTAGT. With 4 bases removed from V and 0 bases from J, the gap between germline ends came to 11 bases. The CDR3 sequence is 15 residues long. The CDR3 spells CASSVTGYSTDTQYF. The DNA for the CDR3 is TGTGCCAGCAGTGTGACTGGATATAGCACAGATACGCAGTATTTT.

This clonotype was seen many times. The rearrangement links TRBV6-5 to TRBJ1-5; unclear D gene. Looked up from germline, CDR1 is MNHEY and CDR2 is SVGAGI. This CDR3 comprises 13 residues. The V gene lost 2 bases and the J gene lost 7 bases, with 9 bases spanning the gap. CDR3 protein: CASSYRVEQPQHF. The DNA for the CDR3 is TGTGCCAGCAGTTACAGGGTGGAGCAGCCCCAGCATTTT.

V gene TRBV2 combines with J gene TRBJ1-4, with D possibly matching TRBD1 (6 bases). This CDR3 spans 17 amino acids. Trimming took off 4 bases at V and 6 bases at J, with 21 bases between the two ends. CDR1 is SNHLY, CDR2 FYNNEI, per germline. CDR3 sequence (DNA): TGTGCCAGCAGTGTGGGGGGACATGACCCCCGGTATGAAAAACTGTTTTTT. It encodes CASSVGGHDPRYEKLFF.

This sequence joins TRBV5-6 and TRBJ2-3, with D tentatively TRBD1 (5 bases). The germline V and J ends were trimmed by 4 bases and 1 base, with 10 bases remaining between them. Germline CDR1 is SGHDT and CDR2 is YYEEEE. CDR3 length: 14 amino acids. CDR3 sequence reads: CASSHDSGTDTQYF. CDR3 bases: TGTGCCAGCAGCCATGACAGCGGCACAGATACGCAGTATTTT.

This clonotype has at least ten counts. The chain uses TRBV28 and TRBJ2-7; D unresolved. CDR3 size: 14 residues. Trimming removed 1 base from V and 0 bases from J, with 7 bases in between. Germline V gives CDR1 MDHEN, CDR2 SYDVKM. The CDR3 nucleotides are TGTGCCAGCAGTTTATCGGACGGCTCCTACGAGCAGTACTTC. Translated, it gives CASSLSDGSYEQYF.

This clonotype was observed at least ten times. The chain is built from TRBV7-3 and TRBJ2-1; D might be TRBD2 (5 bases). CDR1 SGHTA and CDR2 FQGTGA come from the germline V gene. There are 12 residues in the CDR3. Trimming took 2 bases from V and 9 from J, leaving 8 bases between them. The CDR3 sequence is CASSLGEGEQFF. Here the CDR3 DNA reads TGTGCCAGCAGCTTAGGTGAGGGTGAGCAGTTCTTC.

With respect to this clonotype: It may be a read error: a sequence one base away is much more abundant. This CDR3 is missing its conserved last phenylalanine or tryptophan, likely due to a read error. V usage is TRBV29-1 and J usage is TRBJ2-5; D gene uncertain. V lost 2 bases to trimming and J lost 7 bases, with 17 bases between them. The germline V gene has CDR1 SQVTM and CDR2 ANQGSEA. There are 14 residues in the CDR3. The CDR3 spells CSVEPEEEIGTQYL. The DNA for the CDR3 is TGCAGCGTTGAACCAGAGGAAGAGATTGGGACCCAGTACCTC.